This T cell receptor (beta chain) was documented in a study of cytomegalovirus exposure and HLA in healthy donors. Study-level information: Earlier sequencing of 150 million to 200 million T cells yielded 100 million to 140 million unique TCR beta sequences.

PCR involved 60 Vbeta and 13 Jbeta primers. TCRdb keeps only in-frame clones here, not all; method: immunoSEQ multiplex PCR. The sample features approximately 47,000 clones, with 17% in its top ten. Study outcomes and limitations: Cytomegalovirus association was assigned to around 150 TCR beta chains. Accounts indicate the classifier identified cytomegalovirus status with strong specificity and sensitivity. Later work found that TCR association rates differed between HLA loci; DRB1 had the most and HLA-C the fewest.

V dropped 4 bases and J dropped 0 bases, with 13 bases sitting between them. CDR1 and CDR2 from the germline V gene are KGHSH and LQKENI. The CDR3 covers 16 residues. To note about this clone: No antigen is known for it.

The V call is TRBV18, the J call TRBJ1-3, with a tentative D call TRBD1 (5 bases). The material sequenced was PBMCs. This receptor was identified in a male donor in good health and CMV-seronegative. In nucleotides, the CDR3 is TGTGCCAGCTCACGATCTCTTGACAGCTCTGGAAACACCATATATTTT. Its protein is CASSRSLDSSGNTIYF.